Listed here are 16 T cell receptor beta chains from one sample, sequenced in a study of cytomegalovirus exposure and HLA in healthy donors. Vbeta (60) and Jbeta (13) primers were used in the PCR. Some clones are missing from TCRdb's copy, which holds only in-frame ones; the method was immunoSEQ multiplex PCR. The profile shows a few hundred thousand clones, around 79% of them singletons. The specimen was PBMCs. Receptors originate from a girl aged 2 to 9 in good health and CMV-seronegative.

This clone was recorded only once. V and J are TRBV6-7 and TRBJ1-1, with a weak D call TRBD1 (6 bases). TRBV6-7 has ORF status, its function being uncertain. The CDR3 is 17 residues long. The V gene lost 2 bases and the J gene lost 1 base, with 17 bases spanning the gap. The CDR3 region is CASSYANRQVKNTEAFF. CDR3 DNA sequence: TGTGCCAGCAGTTACGCCAACCGACAGGTAAAGAACACTGAAGCTTTCTTT.

J is TRBJ2-4 and V is TRBV5-6, with D maybe TRBD1 (5 bases). Germline V gives CDR1 SGHDT, CDR2 YYEEEE. This CDR3 contains 16 residues. The V and J ends lost 3 bases and 1 base respectively, with 14 bases between them. The CDR3 here is CASSYATEEAKNIQYF. The CDR3, as DNA: TGTGCCAGCAGCTACGCGACAGAGGAGGCCAAAAACATTCAGTACTTC. Looking up the rest from reference TRBV5-6 and TRBJ2-4 gives the full variable domain: DAGVTQSPTHLIKTRGQQVTLRCSPKSGHDTVSWYQQALGQGPQFIFQYYEEEERQRGNFPDRFSGHQFPNYSSELNVNALLLGDSALYLCASSYATEEAKNIQYFGAGTRLSVL.

The V call is TRBV2, the J call TRBJ2-7; TRBD2 matches at 10 bases. V shed 4 bases and J 2 bases; nucleotides not matched to a gene: 17. This CDR3 is 19 amino acids long. In germline, CDR1 is SNHLY, CDR2 FYNNEI. CDR3: CASSGARGGRLAGTYEQYF. DNA of the CDR3: TGTGCCAGCAGTGGAGCCCGGGGCGGCCGACTAGCGGGTACCTACGAGCAGTACTTC. The variable domain in full, with the rest retrieved from reference TRBV2 and TRBJ2-7, is EPEVTQTPSHQVTQMGQEVILRCVPISNHLYFYWYRQILGQKVEFLVSFYNNEISEKSEIFDDQFSVERPDGSNFTLKIRSTKLEDSAMYFCASSGARGGRLAGTYEQYFGPGTRLTVT.

This clone came up a few times. V and J are TRBV19 and TRBJ2-1; 7 positions match TRBD2. This CDR3 spans 14 amino acids. The germline gives CDR1 LNHDA, CDR2 SQIVND (reference sequence). The J segment lost 6 bases and the V segment lost 6 bases, leaving 8 bases of the junction unmatched. CDR3 sequence reads: CASSRTRGANEQFF. The CDR3 DNA sequence: TGTGCCAGTAGCCGGACTAGAGGGGCCAATGAGCAGTTCTTC.

The chain carries TRBV7-9 and TRBJ1-4; TRBD1 is a possible D gene (5 bases). V was shortened by 5 bases and J by 7 bases, with 17 bases between the two germline ends. The CDR3 has 15 residues. CDR1 is SEHNR, CDR2 FQNEAQ, per germline (reference sequence). CDR3 DNA: TGTGCCAGCAGCACAATCGGGGGTACCATTGAAAAACTGTTTTTT. This gives the protein CASSTIGGTIEKLFF.

This clone was recorded a few times. V is TRBV10-3 and J is TRBJ2-7; no reliable D call. This CDR3 contains 16 residues. The germline V gene encodes CDR1 ENHRY and CDR2 SYGVKD. V gave up 0 bases and J gave up 5 bases, with 17 bases separating them. The chain's CDR3 is CAISESSPSQKDEQYF. In nucleotides, the CDR3 is TGTGCCATCAGTGAGTCGAGTCCTTCTCAAAAAGACGAGCAGTACTTC.

The chain links TRBV18 to TRBJ2-7; possible D gene TRBD2, 5 bases. Germline V gene sequence: CDR1 KGHSH, CDR2 LQKENI. The CDR3 totals 12 residues. V dropped 3 bases and J dropped 9 bases, with 12 bases sitting between them. CDR3 in amino acids: CASSPDLGVQYF. CDR3 DNA: TGTGCCAGCTCACCCGATCTCGGGGTGCAGTACTTC.

The table lists this clone with a few counts. V gene TRBV7-2 combines with J gene TRBJ1-2, with 7 bases that match TRBD1. Unmatched junction bases numbered 7, after V lost 5 bases and J lost 1 base. CDR1 SGHTA and CDR2 FQGNSA come from the germline V gene. CDR3 size: 15 residues. CDR3 amino acids: CASSKQGSGNYGYTF. Here the CDR3 DNA reads TGTGCCAGCAGCAAACAGGGGAGCGGTAACTATGGCTACACCTTC.

The J gene is TRBJ2-2, the V gene TRBV5-6; 10 nucleotides match TRBD2. With V trimmed by 4 bases and J by 5 bases, 11 bases remained unmatched. From germline, CDR1 is SGHDT and CDR2 YYEEEE. The CDR3 is 17 amino acids. The CDR3 nucleotides are TGTGCCAGCAGCCCGAGACTAGCGGGCCCTGGGACCGGGGAGCTGTTTTTT. Its protein product is CASSPRLAGPGTGELFF.

V usage is TRBV5-1 and J usage is TRBJ1-1; TRBD1 matches at 7 bases. Losses at the gene ends were 3 bases for V and 0 bases for J; bases not matched to a gene: 2. This CDR3 region has 14 residues. Germline V gene data show CDR1 as SGHRS and CDR2 as YFSETQ. CDR3 in amino acids: CASSWQGVNTEAFF. The CDR3 region has the DNA TGCGCCAGCAGCTGGCAGGGGGTGAACACTGAAGCTTTCTTT.

J is TRBJ1-2 and V is TRBV6-1; D unresolved. This CDR3 comprises 13 residues. V lost 8 bases, J lost 2 bases, and 12 bases lay in between. In germline, CDR1 is MNHNS, CDR2 SASEGT. CDR3 coding DNA: TGTGCCAGCCGGAGGGAGGGAAACTATGGCTACACCTTC. Translation gives CASRREGNYGYTF.

The CDR3 loop reads CASSLGGTPYEQYF. CDR3 nucleotide sequence: TGCGCCAGCAGCTTGGGGGGGACTCCCTACGAGCAGTACTTC. The chain recombines TRBV5-1 with TRBJ2-7; possible D gene TRBD2, 6 bases. Trimming removed 0 bases from V and 2 bases from J, with 9 bases in between. Germline V gene sequence: CDR1 SGHRS, CDR2 YFSETQ. CDR3 length equals 14 residues.

V and J are TRBV4-1 and TRBJ1-4; D is unresolved. The germline CDR1 and CDR2 sequences are MGHRA and YSYEKL. V was pared by 4 bases and J by 7 bases, with 16 bases between. CDR3 length equals 15 residues. The CDR3 DNA is TGCGCCAGCAGCCCCATCTACAGTAGAAGTGAAAAACTGTTTTTT. Translated: CASSPIYSRSEKLFF.

The CDR3 protein is CASSPTGTGVSEAFF. The CDR3 DNA follows: TGTGCCAGCTCTCCCACCGGGACAGGGGTCTCTGAAGCTTTCTTT. The V and J genes are TRBV18 and TRBJ1-1; 10 bases match TRBD1. Trimming removed 6 bases from V and 6 bases from J; junction bases left unmatched: 10. CDR1 and CDR2 (germline): KGHSH, LQKENI. This CDR3 has 15 amino acids.

The J gene is TRBJ2-1, the V gene TRBV5-4, with 8 bases matching TRBD2. After removal of 5 bases from V and 8 bases from J, the junction contained 9 bases not matched to a gene. CDR1 SGHNT and CDR2 YYREEE come from the germline V gene (reference sequence). This CDR3 has 14 amino acids. The CDR3 sequence is CASSRDPGGDEQFF. The CDR3 nucleotides are TGTGCCAGCAGTCGGGACCCGGGAGGGGATGAGCAGTTCTTC.

This chain joins TRBV27 and TRBJ2-7, with D hard to call. The CDR3 loop spans 16 amino acids. V was pared by 5 bases and J by 6 bases, with 23 bases between. Germline V gene sequence: CDR1 MNHEY, CDR2 SMNVEV (reference sequence). The CDR3 loop reads CASSTMITVPPGEQYF. The CDR3 region has the DNA TGTGCCAGCAGTACCATGATTACAGTTCCCCCAGGCGAGCAGTACTTC.